The rows below give T cell receptor beta chains drawn from one sample of a study of metastatic and nonmetastatic thyroid tumors. TCRdb re-clonotyped the PCR reads via MiXCR. The data hold 20,000 to 25,000 clones, with roughly 16% observed a single time. Source material: blood. All receptors come from a female donor with papillary thyroid cancer or a benign thyroid nodule (not recorded which). Some clones in this sample may be carry-over from other donors' samples. CDR3s include the opening cysteine and the closing phenylalanine or tryptophan. Fields, in order: D gene, J gene, clone size, V gene, CDR3 protein, CDR3 DNA. D genes are given only for firm matches. The listing skips clone size in some rows; elsewhere it reads once, few, many or a size class.

NA,TRBJ2-7,few,TRBV7-9,CASSPFDEQYF,TGTGCTAGCAGCCCTTTTGACGAGCAGTACTTC
TRBD1,TRBJ2-7,many,TRBV5-5,CASSLGPHSPGQGLGYEQYF,TGTGCCAGCAGCTTGGGGCCCCACTCTCCAGGACAGGGATTAGGTTACGAGCAGTACTTC
NA,TRBJ2-7,NA,TRBV12-3/TRBV12-4,CASSGGIIYEQYF,TGTGCCAGCAGCGGGGGTATCATCTACGAGCAGTACTTC
TRBD2,TRBJ2-2,many,TRBV4-3,CASSQALAGGRGELFF,TGCGCCAGCAGCCAGGCCCTTGCGGGAGGGCGCGGGGAGCTGTTTTTT
TRBD1,TRBJ2-7,NA,TRBV11-3,CASSRQGDYEQYF,TGTGCCAGCAGTAGACAGGGAGACTACGAGCAGTACTTC
NA,TRBJ2-2,few,TRBV11-2,CASSPTTNTGELFF,TGTGCCAGCAGCCCCACCACCAACACCGGGGAGCTGTTTTTT
NA,TRBJ1-2,many,TRBV28,CASSLGPRIYGYTF,TGTGCCAGCAGTTTAGGTCCTCGCATCTATGGCTACACCTTC
TRBD2,TRBJ2-2,NA,TRBV24-1,CATSEGGLAGIGELFF,TGTGCCACCAGTGAGGGGGGCCTAGCGGGGATCGGGGAGCTGTTTTTT
NA,TRBJ1-5,many,TRBV20-1,CSGQWGNQPQHF,TGCAGTGGACAGTGGGGCAATCAGCCCCAGCATTTT
NA,TRBJ1-1,few,TRBV25-1,CASKTEAFF,TGTGCCAGCAAAACTGAAGCTTTCTTT
NA,TRBJ2-3,NA,TRBV9,CASSVYARDDTDTRYF,TGTGCCAGCAGCGTTTATGCGAGAGACGACACAGATACGCGGTATTTT
NA,TRBJ1-1,NA,TRBV11-2,CASSPTTGTGNTEAFF,TGTGCCAGCAGCCCAACCACCGGGACGGGGAACACTGAAGCTTTCTTT
NA,TRBJ2-5,many,TRBV29-1,CSATGPDGETQYF,TGCAGCGCCACGGGCCCGGACGGGGAGACCCAGTACTTC
NA,TRBJ1-4,many,TRBV9,CASSVDGGSEKLFF,TGTGCCAGCAGCGTAGACGGGGGGTCTGAAAAACTGTTTTTT
TRBD1,TRBJ1-2,many,TRBV30,CALYRDRVLSGYTF,TGTGCCTTATACCGGGACAGGGTACTGAGTGGCTACACCTTC
TRBD1,TRBJ2-5,many,TRBV20-1,CSASRRTGQETQYF,TGCAGTGCTTCCCGAAGGACAGGCCAAGAGACCCAGTACTTC
NA,TRBJ2-3,NA,TRBV6-1,CASRMDRSVPDTQYF,TGTGCCAGCAGGATGGACAGAAGTGTCCCAGATACGCAGTATTTT
NA,TRBJ1-5,many,TRBV20-1,CSANPAGQLGNQPQHF,TGCAGTGCTAACCCGGCTGGGCAGCTCGGGAATCAGCCCCAGCATTTT
TRBD1,TRBJ2-7,NA,TRBV11-3,CASSHRQGRYEQYF,TGTGCCAGCAGCCACCGACAGGGCCGCTACGAGCAGTACTTC
TRBD2,TRBJ2-4,many,TRBV18,CASSPLFTLAGGTLAKNIQYF,TGTGCCAGCTCACCACTATTTACACTAGCGGGAGGGACTTTAGCCAAAAACATTCAGTACTTC
NA,TRBJ2-3,many,TRBV7-8,CASSPGGGYTDTQYF,TGTGCCAGCAGCCCAGGGGGAGGATACACAGATACGCAGTATTTT
NA,TRBJ2-6,many,TRBV12-3/TRBV12-4,CASNPTGLGSGANVLTF,TGTGCCAGCAACCCGACAGGACTTGGCTCTGGGGCCAACGTCCTGACTTTC
NA,TRBJ2-7,many,TRBV28,CASSFSGGYPYEQYF,TGTGCCAGCAGTTTTTCCGGGGGTTATCCCTACGAGCAGTACTTC
NA,TRBJ2-1,many,TRBV5-4,CASSLFSGNNEQFF,TGTGCCAGCAGCTTGTTTAGCGGTAACAATGAGCAGTTCTTC
NA,TRBJ2-7,medium-sized,TRBV11-2,CASNSAGTYEQYF,TGTGCCAGCAATTCGGCGGGAACCTACGAGCAGTACTTC
NA,TRBJ2-3,many,TRBV20-1,CSARDPSRADTQYF,TGCAGTGCTAGAGATCCGTCGAGGGCGGATACGCAGTATTTT
NA,TRBJ1-1,medium-sized,TRBV28,CASSLRLGEAFF,TGTGCCAGCAGTTTACGCCTGGGGGAAGCTTTCTTT
TRBD2,TRBJ2-3,many,TRBV29-1,CSVPASGSSTDTQYF,TGCAGCGTTCCGGCTAGCGGCTCTAGCACAGATACGCAGTATTTT
NA,TRBJ1-1,many,TRBV28,CASTLVGVNTEAFF,TGTGCCAGCACCCTGGTGGGAGTCAACACTGAAGCTTTCTTT
NA,TRBJ2-7,many,TRBV2,CASRDRSHEQYF,TGTGCCAGCCGTGACAGGTCGCACGAGCAGTACTTC
TRBD2,TRBJ2-5,many,TRBV20-1,CSARYGRAAETQYF,TGCAGTGCTAGGTACGGGAGGGCCGCAGAGACCCAGTACTTC
TRBD2,TRBJ2-1,many,TRBV20-1,CSASSGRAGEQFF,TGCAGTGCTAGCAGCGGGAGGGCCGGTGAGCAGTTCTTC
NA,TRBJ1-6,many,TRBV28,CATVAGNSPLHF,TGTGCCACGGTCGCCGGGAATTCACCCCTCCACTTT
NA,TRBJ1-6,NA,TRBV6-1,CASSGGVEGSPLHF,TGTGCCAGCAGTGGGGGCGTGGAAGGTTCACCCCTCCACTTT
NA,TRBJ1-2,many,TRBV28,CASSLGEGYGYTF,TGTGCCAGCAGTCTCGGGGAGGGCTATGGCTACACCTTC
NA,TRBJ2-5,many,TRBV12-5,CASGSLPGARKTQYF,TGTGCTAGTGGTTCCCTCCCGGGGGCGAGGAAGACCCAGTACTTC
TRBD2,TRBJ2-5,many,TRBV11-2,CASSRNRLAGGSETQYF,TGTGCCAGCAGCCGTAATCGACTAGCGGGAGGTTCAGAGACCCAGTACTTC
TRBD1,TRBJ2-7,NA,TRBV2,CASRVGTGGLSEQYF,TGTGCCAGCAGAGTCGGGACAGGGGGTTTATCCGAGCAGTACTTC
TRBD2,TRBJ2-7,many,TRBV6-2/TRBV6-3,CASRRELAAPYEQYF,TGTGCCAGCAGACGAGAACTAGCGGCCCCCTACGAGCAGTACTTC
NA,TRBJ2-7,NA,TRBV28,CASSPEGPSGGRRTEQYF,TGTGCCAGCAGTCCCGAAGGTCCAAGCGGAGGGCGGCGTACCGAGCAGTACTTC
TRBD2,TRBJ2-1,many,TRBV28,CASVSGRAGYNEQFF,TGTGCCAGCGTTAGCGGGAGGGCCGGGTACAATGAGCAGTTCTTC
TRBD2,TRBJ2-7,many,TRBV20-1,CSARRASGRTYEQYF,TGCAGTGCTAGACGCGCTAGCGGTCGCACCTACGAGCAGTACTTC
NA,TRBJ2-7,many,TRBV6-1,CASSRSGEGSYEQYF,TGTGCCAGCAGTAGGTCAGGGGAGGGCTCCTACGAGCAGTACTTC
TRBD1,TRBJ2-1,many,TRBV5-1,CASSQGAGNEQFF,TGCGCCAGTTCGCAGGGGGCAGGTAATGAGCAGTTCTTC
TRBD2,TRBJ2-7,many,TRBV28,CASSFWGGAVYEQYF,TGTGCCAGCAGTTTTTGGGGGGGAGCTGTCTACGAGCAGTACTTC